This TCR beta chain was documented in a study of blood T cell repertoires in COVID-19. The CDR3 sequence is 14 residues long. Germline CDR1 and CDR2: MNHEY and SVGAGI. Trimming shortened V by 7 bases and J by 3 bases, and 16 bases separated the two germline ends. Sequencing was performed with immunoSEQ multiplex PCR; in TCRdb, only in-frame clones are kept and a portion is missing. The top ten clones hold about 10% of a sample with roughly 190,000 clones, 81% of them seen once. Specimen: peripheral blood. V gene TRBV6-5 combines with J gene TRBJ2-7; TRBD2 might be the D (6 bases). The TCR sequence derives from a woman in her forties with COVID-19, enrolled during active disease. CDR3 DNA sequence: TGTGCCAGCACTGGCGGGAACCTTATCTACGAGCAGTACTTC. It codes for CASTGGNLIYEQYF.